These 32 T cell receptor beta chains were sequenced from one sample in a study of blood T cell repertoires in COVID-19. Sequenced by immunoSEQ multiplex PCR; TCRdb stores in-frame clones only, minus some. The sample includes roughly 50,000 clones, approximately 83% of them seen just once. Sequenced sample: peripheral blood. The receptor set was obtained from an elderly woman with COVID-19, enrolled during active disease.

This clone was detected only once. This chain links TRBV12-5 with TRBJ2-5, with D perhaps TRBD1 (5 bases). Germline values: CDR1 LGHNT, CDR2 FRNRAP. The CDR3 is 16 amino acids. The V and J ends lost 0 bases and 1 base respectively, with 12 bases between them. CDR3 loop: CASGLVKGLGQETQYF. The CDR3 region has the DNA TGTGCTAGTGGTTTGGTTAAGGGGTTGGGCCAAGAGACCCAGTACTTC. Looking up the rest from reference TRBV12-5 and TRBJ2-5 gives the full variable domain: DARVTQTPRHKVTEMGQEVTMRCQPILGHNTVFWYRQTMMQGLELLAYFRNRAPLDDSGMPKDRFSAEMPDATLATLKIQPSEPRDSAVYFCASGLVKGLGQETQYFGPGTRLLVL.

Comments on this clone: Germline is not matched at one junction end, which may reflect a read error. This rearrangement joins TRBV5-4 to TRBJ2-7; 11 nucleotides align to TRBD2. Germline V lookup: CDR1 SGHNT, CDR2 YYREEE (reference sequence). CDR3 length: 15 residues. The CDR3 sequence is CASSLGGLAAYEQYF. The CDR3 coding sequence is TGTGCCAGCAGTTTGGGGGGACTAGCGGCTTACGAGCAGTACTTC.

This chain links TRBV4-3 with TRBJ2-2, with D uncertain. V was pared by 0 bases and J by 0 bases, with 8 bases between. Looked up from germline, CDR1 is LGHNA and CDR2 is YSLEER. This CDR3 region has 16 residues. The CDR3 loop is CASSQEGYSNTGELFF. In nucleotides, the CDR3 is TGCGCCAGCAGCCAAGAGGGCTACTCGAACACCGGGGAGCTGTTTTTT.

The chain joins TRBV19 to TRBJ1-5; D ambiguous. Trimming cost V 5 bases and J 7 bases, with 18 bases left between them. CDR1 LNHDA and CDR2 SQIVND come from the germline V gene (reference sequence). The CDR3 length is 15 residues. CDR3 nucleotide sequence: TGTGCCAGTAGTCCCCCCACGCGGGGAGAACAGCCCCAGCATTTT. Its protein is CASSPPTRGEQPQHF.

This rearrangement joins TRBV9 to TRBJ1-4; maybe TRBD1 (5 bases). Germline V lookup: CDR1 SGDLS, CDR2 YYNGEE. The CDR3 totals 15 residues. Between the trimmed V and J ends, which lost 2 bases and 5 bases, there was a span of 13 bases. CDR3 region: CASSVTPGLNEKLFF. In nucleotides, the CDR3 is TGTGCCAGCAGCGTTACGCCAGGGTTGAATGAAAAACTGTTTTTT.

CDR3 nucleotide sequence: TGTGCCAGCAGTTCCGTAGTGGAGACCCAGTACTTC. Its protein is CASSSVVETQYF. This rearrangement joins TRBV6-5 to TRBJ2-5, with D unresolved. Trimming shortened V by 4 bases and J by 5 bases, and 8 bases separated the two germline ends. This CDR3 is 12 amino acids long. Germline V gene data show CDR1 as MNHEY and CDR2 as SVGAGI.

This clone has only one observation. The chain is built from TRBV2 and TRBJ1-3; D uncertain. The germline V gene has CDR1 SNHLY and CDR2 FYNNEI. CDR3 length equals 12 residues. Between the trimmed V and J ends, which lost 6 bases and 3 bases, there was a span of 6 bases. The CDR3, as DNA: TGTGCCAGCAGCCCTAATGGAAACACCATATATTTT. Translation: CASSPNGNTIYF. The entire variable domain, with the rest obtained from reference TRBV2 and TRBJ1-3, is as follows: EPEVTQTPSHQVTQMGQEVILRCVPISNHLYFYWYRQILGQKVEFLVSFYNNEISEKSEIFDDQFSVERPDGSNFTLKIRSTKLEDSAMYFCASSPNGNTIYFGEGSWLTVV.

The CDR3 DNA reads as TGTGCCAGCAGTTTGCGGGGGGGCGGACCCCTCCACTTT. Protein: CASSLRGGGPLHF. The V gene is TRBV12-3 or TRBV12-4, the J gene TRBJ1-6; D possibly corresponds to TRBD1 (6 bases). The CDR3 runs 13 residues. Between the trimmed V and J ends, which lost 3 bases and 12 bases, there was a span of 12 bases.

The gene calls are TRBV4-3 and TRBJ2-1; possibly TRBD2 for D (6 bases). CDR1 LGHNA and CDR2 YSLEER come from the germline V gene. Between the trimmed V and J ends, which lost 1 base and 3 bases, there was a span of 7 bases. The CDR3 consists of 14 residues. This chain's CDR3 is CASSQAGGYNEQFF. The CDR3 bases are TGCGCCAGCAGCCAAGCCGGGGGCTACAATGAGCAGTTCTTC.

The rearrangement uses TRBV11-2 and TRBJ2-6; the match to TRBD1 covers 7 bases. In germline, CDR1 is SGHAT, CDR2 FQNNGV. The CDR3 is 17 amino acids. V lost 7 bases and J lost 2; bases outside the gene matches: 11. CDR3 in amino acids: CASNRGVDRAGANVLTF. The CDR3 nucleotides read TGTGCCAGCAACAGGGGCGTCGACCGGGCTGGGGCCAACGTCCTGACTTTC. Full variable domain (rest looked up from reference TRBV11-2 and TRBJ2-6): EAGVAQSPRYKIIEKRQSVAFWCNPISGHATLYWYQQILGQGPKLLIQFQNNGVVDDSQLPKDRFSAERLKGVDSTLKIQPAKLEDSAVYLCASNRGVDRAGANVLTFGAGSRLTVL.

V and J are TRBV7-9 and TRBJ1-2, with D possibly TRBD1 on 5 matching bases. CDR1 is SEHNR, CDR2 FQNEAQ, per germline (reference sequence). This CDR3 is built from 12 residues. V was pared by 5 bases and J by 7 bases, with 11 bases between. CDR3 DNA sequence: TGTGCCAGCAGCCGGCGGGACGCTGGCTACACCTTC. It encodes CASSRRDAGYTF.

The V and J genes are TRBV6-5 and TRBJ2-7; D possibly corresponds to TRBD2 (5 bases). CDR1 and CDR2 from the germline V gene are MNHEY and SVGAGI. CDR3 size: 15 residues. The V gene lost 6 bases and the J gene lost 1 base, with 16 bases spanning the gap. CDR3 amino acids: CASSSGSVGSYEQYF. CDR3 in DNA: TGTGCCAGCAGCTCGGGGAGCGTCGGATCCTACGAGCAGTACTTC.

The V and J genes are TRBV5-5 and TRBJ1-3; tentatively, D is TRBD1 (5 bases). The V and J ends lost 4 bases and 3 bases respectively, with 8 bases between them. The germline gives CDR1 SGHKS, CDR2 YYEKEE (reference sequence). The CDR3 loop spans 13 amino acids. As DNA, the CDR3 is TGTGCCAGCAGCCCAGGGTTTGGAAACACCATATATTTT. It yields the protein CASSPGFGNTIYF.

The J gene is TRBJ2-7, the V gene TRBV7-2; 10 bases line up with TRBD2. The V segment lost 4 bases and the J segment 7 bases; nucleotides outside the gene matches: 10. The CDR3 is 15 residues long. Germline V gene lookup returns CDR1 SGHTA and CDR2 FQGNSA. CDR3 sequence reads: CASSSGAGGRVEQYF. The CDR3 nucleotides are TGTGCCAGCAGCTCTGGAGCGGGGGGGCGGGTTGAGCAGTACTTC. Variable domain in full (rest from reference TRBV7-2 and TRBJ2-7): GAGVSQSPSNKVTEKGKDVELRCDPISGHTALYWYRQSLGQGLEFLIYFQGNSAPDKSGLPSDRFSAERTGGSVSTLTIQRTQQEDSAVYLCASSSGAGGRVEQYFGPGTRLTVT.

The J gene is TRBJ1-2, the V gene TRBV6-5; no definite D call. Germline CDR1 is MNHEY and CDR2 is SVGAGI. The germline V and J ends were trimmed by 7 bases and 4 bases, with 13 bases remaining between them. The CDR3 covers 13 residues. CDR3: CASTTDHSYGYTF. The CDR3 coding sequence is TGTGCCAGCACGACCGACCACAGCTATGGCTACACCTTC.

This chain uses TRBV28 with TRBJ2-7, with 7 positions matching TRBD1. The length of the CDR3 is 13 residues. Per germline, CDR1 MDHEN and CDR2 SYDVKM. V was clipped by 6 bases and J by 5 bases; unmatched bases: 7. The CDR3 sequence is CASSSTGVNEQYF. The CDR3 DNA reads TGTGCCAGCAGCTCCACAGGGGTTAACGAGCAGTACTTC.

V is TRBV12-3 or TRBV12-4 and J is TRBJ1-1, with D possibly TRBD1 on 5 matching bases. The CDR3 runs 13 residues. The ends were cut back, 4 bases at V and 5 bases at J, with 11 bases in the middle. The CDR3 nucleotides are TGTGCCAGCAGTTCCTCAGGGCGGACTGAAGCTTTCTTT. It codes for CASSSSGRTEAFF.

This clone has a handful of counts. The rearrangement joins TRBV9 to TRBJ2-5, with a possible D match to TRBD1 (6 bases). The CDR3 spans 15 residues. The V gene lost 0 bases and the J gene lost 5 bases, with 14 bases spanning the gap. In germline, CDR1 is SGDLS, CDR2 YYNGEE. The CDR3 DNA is TGTGCCAGCAGCGTAGGGGCAGGGGACGGTGAGACCCAGTACTTC. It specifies CASSVGAGDGETQYF.

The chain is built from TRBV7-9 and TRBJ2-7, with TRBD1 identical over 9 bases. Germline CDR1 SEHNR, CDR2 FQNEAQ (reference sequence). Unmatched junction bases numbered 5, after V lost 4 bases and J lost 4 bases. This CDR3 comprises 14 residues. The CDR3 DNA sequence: TGTGCCAGCAGCTCCCGGGACAGGGTTTACGAGCAGTACTTC. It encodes CASSSRDRVYEQYF.

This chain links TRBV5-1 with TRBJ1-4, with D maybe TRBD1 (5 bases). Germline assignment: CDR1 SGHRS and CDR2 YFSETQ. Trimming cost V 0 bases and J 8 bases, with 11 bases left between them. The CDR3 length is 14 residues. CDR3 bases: TGCGCCAGCAGCTTGGAGGCAGGGAGGGAAAAACTGTTTTTT. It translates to CASSLEAGREKLFF.

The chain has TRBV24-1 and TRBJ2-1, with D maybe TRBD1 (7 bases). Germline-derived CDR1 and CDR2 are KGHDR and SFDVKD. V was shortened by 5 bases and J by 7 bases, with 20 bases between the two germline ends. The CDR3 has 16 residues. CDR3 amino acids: CATSVPGTVGSNEQFF. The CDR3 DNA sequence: TGTGCCACCAGTGTCCCCGGGACAGTCGGGAGTAATGAGCAGTTCTTC.

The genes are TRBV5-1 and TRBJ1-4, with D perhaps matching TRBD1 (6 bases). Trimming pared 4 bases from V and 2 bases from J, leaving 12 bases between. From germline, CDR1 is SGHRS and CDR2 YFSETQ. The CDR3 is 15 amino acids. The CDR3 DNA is TGCGCCAGCAGCGCCTCAGGGGAGACTAATGAAAAACTGTTTTTT. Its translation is CASSASGETNEKLFF.

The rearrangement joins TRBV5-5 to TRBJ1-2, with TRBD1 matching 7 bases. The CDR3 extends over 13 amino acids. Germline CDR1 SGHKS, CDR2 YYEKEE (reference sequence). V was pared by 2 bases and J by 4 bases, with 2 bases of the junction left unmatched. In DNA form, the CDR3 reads TGTGCCAGCAGCTTCGCAGGGGGCTATGGCTACACCTTC. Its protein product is CASSFAGGYGYTF. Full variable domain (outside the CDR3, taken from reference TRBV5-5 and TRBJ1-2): DAGVTQSPTHLIKTRGQQVTLRCSPISGHKSVSWYQQVLGQGPQFIFQYYEKEERGRGNFPDRFSARQFPNYSSELNVNALLLGDSALYLCASSFAGGYGYTFGSGTRLTVV.

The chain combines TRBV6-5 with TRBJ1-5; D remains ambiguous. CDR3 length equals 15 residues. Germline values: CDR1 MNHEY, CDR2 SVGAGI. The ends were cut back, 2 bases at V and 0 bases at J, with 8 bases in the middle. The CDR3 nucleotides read TGTGCCAGCAGTTACAGCGGAAATAGCAATCAGCCCCAGCATTTT. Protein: CASSYSGNSNQPQHF.

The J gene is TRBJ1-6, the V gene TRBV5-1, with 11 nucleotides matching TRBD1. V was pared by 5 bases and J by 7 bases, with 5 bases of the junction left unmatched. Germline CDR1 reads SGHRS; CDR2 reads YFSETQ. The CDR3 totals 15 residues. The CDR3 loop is CASRKGTGGNSPLHF. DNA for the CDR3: TGCGCCAGCAGGAAAGGGACAGGGGGGAATTCACCCCTCCACTTT.

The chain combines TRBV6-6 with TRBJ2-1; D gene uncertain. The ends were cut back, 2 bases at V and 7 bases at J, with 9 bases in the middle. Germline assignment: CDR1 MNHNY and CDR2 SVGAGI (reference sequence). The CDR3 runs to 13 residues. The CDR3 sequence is CASSYPPGNEQFF. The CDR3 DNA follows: TGTGCCAGCAGTTACCCGCCGGGTAATGAGCAGTTCTTC.

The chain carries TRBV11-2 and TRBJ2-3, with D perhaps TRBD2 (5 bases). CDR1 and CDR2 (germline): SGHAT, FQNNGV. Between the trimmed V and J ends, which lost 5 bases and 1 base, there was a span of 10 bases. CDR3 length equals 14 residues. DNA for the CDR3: TGTGCCAGCAGCATCGGACTGGGCACAGATACGCAGTATTTT. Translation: CASSIGLGTDTQYF.

CDR3 sequence (DNA): TGTGCCAGCAGGGAGGGAAGTGGAAACACCATATATTTT. It codes for CASREGSGNTIYF. The chain is built from TRBV7-3 and TRBJ1-3; D is ambiguous. Trimming cost V 6 bases and J 3 bases, with 9 bases left between them. Germline V gives CDR1 SGHTA, CDR2 FQGTGA. This CDR3 is 13 amino acids long.

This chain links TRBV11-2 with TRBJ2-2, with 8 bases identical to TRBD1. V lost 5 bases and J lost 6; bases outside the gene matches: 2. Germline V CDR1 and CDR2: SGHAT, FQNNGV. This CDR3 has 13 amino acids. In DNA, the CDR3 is TGTGCCAGCAGCCCACAGGGGGCCGGGGAGCTGTTTTTT. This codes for CASSPQGAGELFF.

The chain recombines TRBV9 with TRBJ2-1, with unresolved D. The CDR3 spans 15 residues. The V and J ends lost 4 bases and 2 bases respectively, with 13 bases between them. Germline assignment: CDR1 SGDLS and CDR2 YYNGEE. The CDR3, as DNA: TGTGCCAGCAGCAAAGATCGAGGAACCTACAATGAGCAGTTCTTC. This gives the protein CASSKDRGTYNEQFF.

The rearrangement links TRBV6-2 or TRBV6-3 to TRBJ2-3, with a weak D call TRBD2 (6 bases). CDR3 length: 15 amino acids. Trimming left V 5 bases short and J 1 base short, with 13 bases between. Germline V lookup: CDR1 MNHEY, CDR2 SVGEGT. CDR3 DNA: TGTGCCAGCAGTCAGCGGAGGGAGGGCACAGATACGCAGTATTTT. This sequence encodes CASSQRREGTDTQYF.

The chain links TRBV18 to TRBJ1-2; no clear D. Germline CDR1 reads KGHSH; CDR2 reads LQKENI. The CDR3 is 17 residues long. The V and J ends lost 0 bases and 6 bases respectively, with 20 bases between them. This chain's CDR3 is CASSPPRAALLFDGYTF. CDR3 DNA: TGTGCCAGCTCACCACCGAGGGCAGCCTTACTCTTTGATGGCTACACCTTC.